The 32 T cell receptor beta chains in this list originate from one sample, sequenced in a study of control samples from healthy donors and cancer patients. Clones were sequenced by immunoSEQ multiplex PCR, and TCRdb holds only the in-frame ones, with some missing. The sample records about 170,000 clones, 91% being singletons. The source material was blood. These receptors were obtained from a woman aged 25 to 39 in good health.

This chain uses TRBV6-1 with TRBJ1-4; D unresolved. Per germline, CDR1 MNHNS and CDR2 SASEGT. This CDR3 region has 13 residues. Trimming shortened V by 1 base and J by 6 bases, and 6 bases separated the two germline ends. CDR3 bases: TGTGCCAGCAGTGAAGGTGGACATGAAAAACTGTTTTTT. It is translated as CASSEGGHEKLFF.

The chain recombines TRBV4-2 with TRBJ2-2, with 8 nucleotides matching TRBD2. Germline V gene data show CDR1 as LGHNA and CDR2 as YNFKEQ. This CDR3 spans 15 amino acids. J gave up 1 base and V 4 bases, and 2 bases lay outside the gene matches. The CDR3 DNA is TGTGCCAGCAGCCCCAGCGGGAGGAACACCGGGGAGCTGTTTTTT. Translating it yields CASSPSGRNTGELFF.

The chain uses TRBV28 and TRBJ2-5; maybe TRBD2 (6 bases). Germline lookup yields CDR1 MDHEN and CDR2 SYDVKM. V was shortened by 5 bases and J by 5 bases, with 18 bases between the two germline ends. This CDR3 is built from 15 residues. The CDR3 sequence: CASSPFLGRWETQYF. The CDR3 DNA reads as TGTGCCAGCAGTCCGTTCCTGGGGAGGTGGGAGACCCAGTACTTC.

V gene TRBV19 combines with J gene TRBJ2-7; maybe TRBD1 (7 bases). Trimming shortened V by 4 bases and J by 3 bases, and 10 bases separated the two germline ends. This CDR3 has 13 amino acids. Germline CDR1 LNHDA, CDR2 SQIVND (reference sequence). The CDR3 reads CASSTGGFYEQYF. For the CDR3, the DNA is TGTGCCAGTAGTACAGGGGGGTTCTACGAGCAGTACTTC.

This chain links TRBV5-6 with TRBJ1-5; D not resolved. Trimming left V 0 bases short and J 4 bases short, with 5 bases between. This CDR3 region has 13 residues. CDR1 and CDR2 from the germline V gene are SGHDT and YYEEEE. The DNA for the CDR3 is TGTGCCAGCAGCTTGGACCTTAATCAGCCCCAGCATTTT. Its translation: CASSLDLNQPQHF.

The table lists this clone with a count of one. This chain links TRBV5-4 with TRBJ2-1; 10 bases are a match to TRBD2. J was trimmed by 4 bases and V by 4 bases; bases with no gene match: 2. The length of the CDR3 is 14 residues. Germline lookup yields CDR1 SGHNT and CDR2 YYREEE (reference sequence). DNA of the CDR3: TGTGCCAGCAGCCGGACTAGCGGTTACAATGAGCAGTTCTTC. This gives the protein CASSRTSGYNEQFF.

CDR3 amino acids: CASDDRRNSPLHF. In DNA, the CDR3 is TGTGCCAGCGACGACAGGCGAAATTCACCCCTCCACTTT. The J gene is TRBJ1-6, the V gene TRBV19, with a possible D match to TRBD1 (6 bases). The germline V gene has CDR1 LNHDA and CDR2 SQIVND (reference sequence). This CDR3 spans 13 amino acids. V dropped 9 bases and J dropped 7 bases, with 13 bases sitting between them.

This rearrangement joins TRBV5-1 to TRBJ2-7; 8 bases fit TRBD1. V shed 3 bases, J shed 1 base, and the junction held 6 bases outside the gene matches. The CDR3 covers 15 residues. The germline V gene has CDR1 SGHRS and CDR2 YFSETQ. DNA of the CDR3: TGCGCCAGCAGCTGGACGCGGGACAGGTCCTACGAGCAGTACTTC. This encodes CASSWTRDRSYEQYF.

This clone came up once. The chain links TRBV7-3 to TRBJ2-3; no definite D call. CDR3 length equals 14 residues. Trimming removed 2 bases at V and 0 bases at J, with 6 bases between. Germline CDR1 SGHTA, CDR2 FQGTGA. The CDR3 loop reads CASSLGFSTDTQYF. CDR3 DNA: TGTGCCAGCAGCTTAGGATTTAGCACAGATACGCAGTATTTT.

V and J are TRBV5-1 and TRBJ2-5, with TRBD1 matching 9 bases. The CDR3 contains 13 residues. J gave up 6 bases and V 3 bases, and 3 bases lay outside the gene matches. Per germline, CDR1 SGHRS and CDR2 YFSETQ. This CDR3 is CASSSGQGQTQYF. CDR3 bases: TGCGCCAGCAGCTCGGGACAGGGACAGACCCAGTACTTC. Drawing the rest from reference TRBV5-1 and TRBJ2-5, the complete variable domain is KAGVTQTPRYLIKTRGQQVTLSCSPISGHRSVSWYQQTPGQGLQFLFEYFSETQRNKGNFPGRFSGRQFSNSRSEMNVSTLELGDSALYLCASSSGQGQTQYFGPGTRLLVL.

The chain joins TRBV5-4 to TRBJ2-7, with D perhaps matching TRBD1 or TRBD2 (6 bases each). V lost 0 bases and J lost 0, with 13 bases in between. The germline V gene encodes CDR1 SGHNT and CDR2 YYREEE (reference sequence). The CDR3 runs 16 residues. CDR3 sequence: CASSLGGGISSYEQYF. The CDR3 region has the DNA TGTGCCAGCAGCTTGGGAGGGGGGATAAGCTCCTACGAGCAGTACTTC.

J is TRBJ1-5 and V is TRBV19, with TRBD1 matching 8 bases. The V segment lost 2 bases and the J segment 7 bases; nucleotides outside the gene matches: 7. CDR1 and CDR2 from the germline V gene are LNHDA and SQIVND (reference sequence). CDR3 length equals 15 residues. CDR3: CASSIQAGGGQPQHF. CDR3 coding DNA: TGTGCCAGTAGTATACAGGCAGGGGGCGGGCAGCCCCAGCATTTT.

The rearrangement joins TRBV5-4 to TRBJ2-7; the match to TRBD2 covers 9 bases. J was trimmed by 2 bases and V by 0 bases; bases with no gene match: 3. The CDR3 is 15 residues long. The germline V gene encodes CDR1 SGHNT and CDR2 YYREEE (reference sequence). The CDR3 region is CASSLGSGGTYEQYF. The CDR3 nucleotides read TGTGCCAGCAGCTTGGGTAGCGGGGGAACCTACGAGCAGTACTTC.

With regard to this clone: This CDR3 is also generated by other DNA sequences in the sample. The chain recombines TRBV5-4 with TRBJ2-7, with D possibly matching TRBD1 (6 bases). The CDR3 is made up of 12 amino acids. CDR1 is SGHNT and CDR2 is YYREEE in the germline V gene (reference sequence). Trimming took 4 bases from V and 4 from J, leaving 9 bases between them. The CDR3 region has the DNA TGTGCCAGCAGCCTTGGGACATACGAGCAGTACTTC. Residues: CASSLGTYEQYF.

The chain joins TRBV5-1 to TRBJ1-3; 9 bases match TRBD1. CDR1 SGHRS and CDR2 YFSETQ come from the germline V gene. Trimming removed 0 bases from V and 0 bases from J; junction bases left unmatched: 4. The CDR3 loop spans 17 amino acids. This chain's CDR3 is CASSLAYRGLSGNTIYF. The CDR3 coding sequence is TGCGCCAGCAGCTTGGCCTACAGGGGGCTCTCTGGAAACACCATATATTTT.

The rearrangement joins TRBV30 to TRBJ1-5, with D tentatively TRBD1 (5 bases). CDR3 size: 13 residues. Trimming took off 3 bases at V and 3 bases at J, with 9 bases between the two ends. Germline assignment: CDR1 GTSNPN and CDR2 SVGIG (reference sequence). The CDR3 spells CAWSRQYNQPQHF. The CDR3 nucleotides read TGTGCCTGGAGCAGACAGTACAATCAGCCCCAGCATTTT.

The sample holds one count of this clone. The rearrangement uses TRBV11-3 and TRBJ2-7; TRBD1 matches at 7 bases. The DNA end is a closer match to TRBJ2-1, so the J assignment may be wrong. The CDR3 is 14 residues long. Germline V CDR1 and CDR2: SGHNT, YENEEA. The CDR3, as DNA: TGTGCCAGCAGCTTAACAGGGGCCCACAATGAGCAGTTCTTC. Protein sequence: CASSLTGAHNEQFF.

This sequence joins TRBV28 and TRBJ1-6; D may be TRBD1 (5 bases). V was cut by 2 bases and J by 5 bases, with 16 bases left in between. CDR1 and CDR2 (germline): MDHEN, SYDVKM. The CDR3 extends over 17 amino acids. The CDR3, as DNA: TGTGCCAGCAGTTTAACACAGGTTCTCGGTAATAATTCACCCCTCCACTTT. This codes for CASSLTQVLGNNSPLHF.

J is TRBJ1-1 and V is TRBV7-9; no clear D gene. The CDR3 runs 15 residues. In germline, CDR1 is SEHNR, CDR2 FQNEAQ (reference sequence). Trimming left V 0 bases short and J 2 bases short, with 10 bases between. CDR3 nucleotide sequence: TGTGCCAGCAGCTTAGCTTCGGGGAGCAACACTGAAGCTTTCTTT. This translates into CASSLASGSNTEAFF.

This chain joins TRBV5-4 and TRBJ1-1, with D maybe TRBD1 (6 bases). Trimming shortened V by 3 bases and J by 6 bases, and 12 bases separated the two germline ends. Germline CDR1 is SGHNT and CDR2 is YYREEE (reference sequence). This CDR3 has 13 amino acids. The CDR3 is CASSSGQTAEAFF. The CDR3 bases are TGTGCCAGCAGCTCTGGACAGACGGCTGAAGCTTTCTTT.

The V gene is TRBV2, the J gene TRBJ1-1; 7 positions agree with TRBD1. The J segment lost 1 base and the V segment lost 7 bases, leaving 3 bases of the junction unmatched. The V gene's germline CDR1 is SNHLY and CDR2 FYNNEI. The CDR3 has 13 amino acids. CDR3 in amino acids: CASNPGGNTEAFF. The CDR3 nucleotides read TGTGCCAGCAATCCAGGGGGGAACACTGAAGCTTTCTTT.

The chain joins TRBV19 to TRBJ1-5, with 8 bases matching TRBD1. The CDR3 loop spans 17 amino acids. CDR1 is LNHDA and CDR2 is SQIVND in the germline V gene (reference sequence). V shed 6 bases, J shed 0 bases, and the junction held 10 bases outside the gene matches. CDR3 amino acids: CASSLSTGAYSNQPQHF. As DNA, the CDR3 is TGTGCCAGTAGCCTCTCGACAGGGGCCTATAGCAATCAGCCCCAGCATTTT.

The chain uses TRBV4-1 and TRBJ2-7; 11 bases are shared with TRBD2. The V segment lost 3 bases and the J segment 2 bases; nucleotides outside the gene matches: 3. The CDR3 is 15 residues long. Germline V gene lookup returns CDR1 MGHRA and CDR2 YSYEKL. The CDR3 bases are TGCGCCAGCAGCCATGGGACTAGCGGAACCTACGAGCAGTACTTC. Translation gives CASSHGTSGTYEQYF.

The J gene is TRBJ1-1, the V gene TRBV9; perhaps TRBD1 as D (5 bases). This CDR3 contains 13 residues. Trimming took off 4 bases at V and 1 base at J, with 8 bases between the two ends. Germline CDR1 reads SGDLS; CDR2 reads YYNGEE. In nucleotides, the CDR3 is TGTGCCAGCAGCTCTGACAGGAACACTGAAGCTTTCTTT. This codes for CASSSDRNTEAFF.

Concerning this clone: Other DNA sequences in the same sample also yield this CDR3. V is TRBV18 and J is TRBJ2-5; 9 bases fit TRBD1. J gave up 4 bases and V 3 bases, and 3 bases lay outside the gene matches. The CDR3 is made up of 14 amino acids. Germline lookup yields CDR1 KGHSH and CDR2 LQKENI. The CDR3 region has the DNA TGTGCCAGCTCACCGGGACAGGGACGAGAGACCCAGTACTTC. Protein: CASSPGQGRETQYF.

V and J are TRBV7-8 and TRBJ2-2, with D perhaps TRBD1 or TRBD2 (5 bases each). The CDR3 covers 15 residues. The ends were cut back, 8 bases at V and 7 bases at J, with 20 bases in the middle. Germline V gives CDR1 SGHVS, CDR2 FQNEAQ. The CDR3, as DNA: TGTGCCAGCCGTTTCGGGCAGGGAGCGATCGGGGAGCTGTTTTTT. Translated: CASRFGQGAIGELFF. The full variable domain, rest sourced from reference TRBV7-8 and TRBJ2-2, is GAGVSQSPRYKVAKRGQDVALRCDPISGHVSLFWYQQALGQGPEFLTYFQNEAQLDKSGLPSDRFFAERPEGSVSTLKIQRTQQEDSAVYLCASRFGQGAIGELFFGEGSRLTVL.

The gene calls are TRBV5-6 and TRBJ1-1, with D possibly being TRBD1 (6 bases). The germline gives CDR1 SGHDT, CDR2 YYEEEE. The CDR3 contains 15 residues. V was cut by 1 base and J by 7 bases, with 17 bases left in between. CDR3 in DNA: TGTGCCAGCAGCTTGAGGGACGGGGGGCGCGGTGAAGCTTTCTTT. Translation: CASSLRDGGRGEAFF.

In this sample, this clone turned up a few times. V usage is TRBV4-3 and J usage is TRBJ1-4, with D uncertain. The CDR3 is 14 amino acids. With 1 base removed from V and 7 bases from J, the gap between germline ends came to 10 bases. CDR1 is LGHNA, CDR2 YSLEER, per germline. Here the CDR3 DNA reads TGCGCCAGCAGCCAAGGGACCAAGGGTGAAAAACTGTTTTTT. It translates to CASSQGTKGEKLFF.

V usage is TRBV6-6 and J usage is TRBJ2-7; perhaps TRBD2 as D (6 bases). Germline V gene data show CDR1 as MNHNY and CDR2 as SVGAGI (reference sequence). This CDR3 is 14 amino acids long. V was clipped by 7 bases and J by 0 bases, with 13 bases between them. CDR3 bases: TGTGCCAGCACCCGGGACTTGAGCTCCTACGAGCAGTACTTC. This gives the protein CASTRDLSSYEQYF.

The V gene is TRBV6-5, the J gene TRBJ1-6; D perhaps matches TRBD1 (6 bases). From germline, CDR1 is MNHEY and CDR2 SVGAGI. Trimming cost V 2 bases and J 9 bases, with 14 bases left between them. This CDR3 has 15 amino acids. The DNA for the CDR3 is TGTGCCAGCAGTTACGGGCAGGGGAGGAGTTCACCCCTCCACTTT. Translating gives CASSYGQGRSSPLHF.

This clone was seen more than once but under ten times. The J gene is TRBJ1-3, the V gene TRBV6-6; 7 bases are a match to TRBD1. V trimming: 0 bases; J trimming: 2 bases; junction bases outside the gene matches: 4. The CDR3 is 16 residues long. Germline values: CDR1 MNHNY, CDR2 SVGAGI (reference sequence). The CDR3: CASSYSETGPGNTIYF. The CDR3 nucleotides are TGTGCCAGCAGTTACTCGGAGACAGGGCCTGGAAACACCATATATTTT.

This clone was picked up one time. The rearrangement links TRBV19 to TRBJ1-1, with D unresolved. Germline assignment: CDR1 LNHDA and CDR2 SQIVND (reference sequence). The germline V and J ends were trimmed by 3 bases and 7 bases, with 9 bases remaining between them. The length of the CDR3 is 12 residues. The CDR3 here is CASSIQDSEAFF. In DNA form, the CDR3 reads TGTGCCAGTAGTATCCAGGATAGTGAAGCTTTCTTT.